A selection of T cell receptor beta chains follows, all from one sample in a study of blood T cell repertoires in COVID-19. Produced via immunoSEQ multiplex PCR; TCRdb's table is partial and in-frame only. The table lists approximately 170,000 clones, about 83% of them singletons. Sequenced: PBMCs or T cells enriched from blood (not recorded which). All receptors come from a woman aged 45-65 years in a cohort exposed to, infected with or recovered from COVID-19 (not recorded which). Each CDR3 is given with its conserved first and last residue. A D gene is named only where the DNA matches it firmly. Size tells how often a clone was seen (once, few, many) or the class of an expanded clone, and some rows leave it out.

.,TRBJ1-2,TRBD1,TRBV10-3,TGTGCCATCAGTGTTTCGACAGGGGCCCCGTCATTCGGGTATGGCTACACCTTC,CAISVSTGAPSFGYGYTF
.,TRBJ1-2,TRBD1,TRBV6-6,TGTGCCAGCAGTTACCGGGGGGACAGGTCTTATGGCTACACCTTC,CASSYRGDRSYGYTF
.,TRBJ2-3,TRBD2,TRBV7-2,TGTGCCAGCAGCCTTGGGACTAGGCTTAGCACAGATACGCAGTATTTT,CASSLGTRLSTDTQYF
.,TRBJ2-4,.,TRBV27,TGTGCCAGCAGTAAGGGAAGGGGGATTGGGGCCAAAAACATTCAGTACTTC,CASSKGRGIGAKNIQYF
.,TRBJ1-1,TRBD1,TRBV29-1,TGCAGCGTTGACTCCGGGACAGTGAACACTGAAGCTTTCTTT,CSVDSGTVNTEAFF
.,TRBJ2-7,.,TRBV2,TGTGCCAGCAGCTGGACAGAAAACTCCTACGAGCAGTACTTC,CASSWTENSYEQYF
.,TRBJ1-1,.,TRBV5-5,TGTGCCAGCAGCTTGTCAGGGAGGGAAGCTTTCTTT,CASSLSGREAFF
.,TRBJ1-6,.,TRBV11-2,TGTGCCAGCAGCCTAACCGCCCTAAGTCGGCCCCTCCACTTT,CASSLTALSRPLHF
.,TRBJ2-2,.,TRBV5-1,TGCGCCAGCAGCCTTGGACTGGATTTGGGCGGGGAGCTGTTTTTT,CASSLGLDLGGELFF
.,TRBJ1-1,.,TRBV6-6,TGTGCCAGCAGTTACACCTCGGACACTGAAGCTTTCTTT,CASSYTSDTEAFF
.,TRBJ1-5,TRBD1,TRBV11-2,TGTGCCAGCAGTGTAGACAGGGACAATCAGCCCCAGCATTTT,CASSVDRDNQPQHF
.,TRBJ2-5,.,TRBV7-9,TGTGCCAGCAGCGCCTCAGGGGTTCAAGAGACCCAGTACTTC,CASSASGVQETQYF
.,TRBJ1-1,TRBD1,TRBV12-3/TRBV12-4,TGTGCCAGCAGACAGACAGGGAAAGCTTTCTTT,CASRQTGKAFF
.,TRBJ2-2,.,TRBV9,TGTGCCAGCAGCGTAGCGTCTAGGGGGAACACCGGGGAGCTGTTTTTT,CASSVASRGNTGELFF
.,TRBJ2-1,.,TRBV2,TGTGCCAGCAGTGAATCGGAGCGGAGCTCCTACAATGAGCAGTTCTTC,CASSESERSSYNEQFF
.,TRBJ1-5,.,TRBV28,TGTGCCAGCAGTGGTCGAGGGTCCGGTCAGCCCCAGCATTTT,CASSGRGSGQPQHF
.,TRBJ2-5,TRBD1,TRBV6-5,TGTGCCAGCAGTCGCGGGACAGGGATGGGAGAGACCCAGTACTTC,CASSRGTGMGETQYF
few,TRBJ2-1,.,TRBV20-1,TGCAGTGCTAGTGGTCTAGGAGGGAATGAGCAGTTCTTC,CSASGLGGNEQFF
.,TRBJ2-3,.,TRBV19,TGTGCCAGTGGCCGCAACACAGATACGCAGTATTTT,CASGRNTDTQYF
.,TRBJ2-1,.,TRBV7-2,TGTGCCAGCAGCTTATTTGATACGGGAGTAGGCTACAATGAGCAGTTCTTC,CASSLFDTGVGYNEQFF
.,TRBJ2-1,TRBD2,TRBV3-1/TRBV3-2,TGTGCCAGCAGCCAAGGGACTAGTGCCTACAATGAGCAGTTCTTC,CASSQGTSAYNEQFF
.,TRBJ1-2,.,TRBV7-3,TGTGCCAGCAGCTTAGCGGCAGAATATGGCTACACCTTC,CASSLAAEYGYTF
.,TRBJ1-1,.,TRBV6-5,TGTGCCAGCAGAAGGACTGGGCGGTCGAACACTGAAGCTTTCTTT,CASRRTGRSNTEAFF
many,TRBJ1-1,TRBD1,TRBV5-8,TGTGCCAGCAGCTTGGGGACAGGGGGATTATTT,CASSLGTGGLF
.,TRBJ2-1,TRBD1,TRBV10-3,TGTGCCATCAGTGACATGGGGACAGGGGAAGATGAGCAGTTCTTC,CAISDMGTGEDEQFF
.,TRBJ2-2,.,TRBV20-1,TGCAGTGCTAGTGCGGCAGGGTCGGCGACCGGGGAGCTGTTTTTT,CSASAAGSATGELFF
.,TRBJ2-7,.,TRBV27,TGTGCCAGCAGCAGGACTCTACTAACCTACGAGCAGTACTTC,CASSRTLLTYEQYF
.,TRBJ2-1,TRBD1,TRBV27,TGTGCCAGCACACCGGGACAGGGGCGCGGGATCTCGTTGAATGAGCAGTTCTTC,CASTPGQGRGISLNEQFF
.,TRBJ2-7,.,TRBV5-1,TGCGCCAGCAGCTCAGATGGGGGGAATTACCCCCCCTACTACGAGCAGTACTTC,CASSSDGGNYPPYYEQYF
.,TRBJ2-7,.,TRBV28,TGTGCCAGCAAAGCAACCACCTACGAGCAGTACTTC,CASKATTYEQYF
.,TRBJ2-1,.,TRBV4-3,TGCGCCAGCAGCCAAGGGACAGCTAGCATCCCCAATGAGCAGTTCTTC,CASSQGTASIPNEQFF
.,TRBJ1-2,.,TRBV5-6,TGTGCCAGCAGCCTACCAGCGAACTATGGCTACACCTTC,CASSLPANYGYTF